This entry lists 29 T cell receptor beta chains sequenced from one sample in a study of regulatory T cells in long-lasting Graves disease. iRepertoire HTBI primers and Arm-PCR of CDR3 regions built TCR beta libraries. MiXCR was run by TCRdb on the multiplex PCR reads, yielding one entry per CDR3 protein. The table lists hundreds of thousands of distinct CDR3 sequences, approximately 23% of them singletons. Described time point: persistent/refractory GD, antithyroid drugs over 5 years with positive TRAb. PBMC-extracted RNA yielded the TCR library. Sequenced material: peripheral blood mononuclear cells (PBMCs), taken when the disease was refractory, from a patient treated with antithyroid drugs. The origin of the receptors is a female donor with Graves disease.

The rearrangement uses TRBV19 and TRBJ1-4, with no clear D. V lost 5 bases and J lost 8, with 6 bases in between. Germline V gives CDR1 LNHDA, CDR2 SQIVND (reference sequence). The CDR3 sequence is 11 residues long. The CDR3 coding sequence is TGTGCCAGTAGTTGGGCCGAAAAACTGTTTTTT. This gives the protein CASSWAEKLFF.

The rearrangement links TRBV7-9 to TRBJ1-3; D is ambiguous. Germline lookup yields CDR1 SEHNR and CDR2 FQNEAQ (reference sequence). The V end was cut by 10 bases, the J end by 3 bases, with 7 bases between. The CDR3 has 11 amino acids. The DNA of the CDR3 is TGTGCCATCCTAGATGGAAACACCATATATTTT. It is translated as CAILDGNTIYF.

This clonotype has more than one count but fewer than ten. The gene calls are TRBV15 and TRBJ1-1; 7 bases match TRBD1. In germline, CDR1 is LNHNV, CDR2 YYDKDF (reference sequence). J lost 7 bases, V lost 5 bases, and 10 bases had no gene match. The CDR3 covers 14 residues. The CDR3 DNA reads TGTGCCACCAGCGGCACAGGGGTTTGGAGTGAAGCTTTCTTT. Translation gives CATSGTGVWSEAFF.

For the CDR3, the DNA is TGTGCCAGCAGCCGGGGGTCCCGCAATCAGCCCCAGCATTTT. It yields the protein CASSRGSRNQPQHF. This chain connects TRBV6-1 to TRBJ1-5, with D perhaps matching TRBD1 (5 bases). The CDR3 runs 14 residues. The germline V gene has CDR1 MNHNS and CDR2 SASEGT. V lost 6 bases and J lost 2, with 11 bases in between.

This clonotype was seen only a few times. The gene calls are TRBV29-1 and TRBJ2-5; D gene uncertain. V lost 0 bases and J 2 bases, leaving 10 bases between the germline ends. CDR1 and CDR2 from the germline V gene are SQVTM and ANQGSEA. This CDR3 comprises 14 residues. The CDR3 loop is CSVEDVRAQETQYF. The CDR3 nucleotides are TGCAGCGTTGAAGATGTAAGGGCTCAAGAGACCCAGTACTTC.

The rearrangement joins TRBV7-9 to TRBJ1-3; no definite D call. The V gene lost 8 bases and the J gene lost 0 bases, with 20 bases spanning the gap. CDR1 and CDR2 from the germline V gene are SEHNR and FQNEAQ (reference sequence). CDR3 length equals 17 residues. DNA of the CDR3: TGTGCCAGCTCCGCCACGGGATCGTCGTACTCTGGAAACACCATATATTTT. This encodes CASSATGSSYSGNTIYF.

At least ten counts were recorded for this clonotype. This chain joins TRBV7-2 and TRBJ2-7; D not certain. Per germline, CDR1 SGHTA and CDR2 FQGNSA. V shed 1 base and J shed 2 bases, with 15 bases lying between them. This CDR3 region has 16 residues. DNA for the CDR3: TGTGCCAGCAGCTTAGTAGGTGGAGCTACCGCCTACGAGCAGTACTTC. Encoded protein: CASSLVGGATAYEQYF.

This clonotype was counted at least ten times. The chain joins TRBV2 to TRBJ2-5; a possible D gene is TRBD2 (6 bases). The CDR3 length is 11 residues. V dropped 7 bases and J dropped 9 bases, with 12 bases sitting between them. Germline values: CDR1 SNHLY, CDR2 FYNNEI. The CDR3 sequence: CASTEGGAQYF. Written as DNA, the CDR3 is TGTGCCAGCACTGAGGGCGGGGCCCAGTACTTC. The whole variable domain, filled in from reference TRBV2 and TRBJ2-5, reads EPEVTQTPSHQVTQMGQEVILRCVPISNHLYFYWYRQILGQKVEFLVSFYNNEISEKSEIFDDQFSVERPDGSNFTLKIRSTKLEDSAMYFCASTEGGAQYFGPGTRLLVL.

This clonotype has a count of ten or more. This sequence joins TRBV2 and TRBJ1-6; no clear D. Trimming left V 3 bases short and J 0 bases short, with 9 bases between. The germline CDR1 and CDR2 sequences are SNHLY and FYNNEI. This CDR3 is built from 16 residues. This chain's CDR3 is CASSDAGFSYNSPLHF. DNA for the CDR3: TGTGCCAGCAGTGATGCAGGCTTCTCCTATAATTCACCCCTCCACTTT.

This clonotype was picked up many times. V gene TRBV12-3 or TRBV12-4 combines with J gene TRBJ1-6, with 7 nucleotides matching TRBD1. This CDR3 contains 16 residues. Trimming took 5 bases from V and 5 from J; bases not matched to a gene: 9. This CDR3 is CASSPQGGGDNSPLHF. As DNA, the CDR3 is TGTGCCAGCAGTCCCCAAGGGGGCGGCGATAATTCACCCCTCCACTTT.

This clonotype was observed many times. The V call is TRBV19, the J call TRBJ1-4; the match to TRBD1 covers 9 bases. Trimming took 9 bases from V and 8 from J; bases not matched to a gene: 7. Germline V gene data show CDR1 as LNHDA and CDR2 as SQIVND (reference sequence). CDR3 length: 13 residues. CDR3 bases: TGTGCCAGCGCCGGGACAGGGAACGAAAAACTGTTTTTT. Amino acid sequence: CASAGTGNEKLFF.

This clonotype has a handful of counts. The chain is built from TRBV7-9 and TRBJ2-7; 12 bases are shared with TRBD1. The V gene end was trimmed by 5 bases and the J gene end by 6 bases; junction bases not matched to a gene: 8. Germline CDR1 reads SEHNR; CDR2 reads FQNEAQ (reference sequence). The CDR3 has 15 amino acids. CDR3 in amino acids: CASSEGQGAWGEQYF. Here the CDR3 DNA reads TGTGCCAGCAGCGAGGGACAGGGGGCTTGGGGCGAGCAGTACTTC.

The chain uses TRBV7-3 and TRBJ1-2, with D maybe TRBD1 (5 bases). V was shortened by 5 bases and J by 6 bases, with 16 bases between the two germline ends. The CDR3 loop spans 14 amino acids. Germline values: CDR1 SGHTA, CDR2 FQGTGA. The CDR3 DNA is TGTGCCAGCAGCCCCCAAAGGGGAGGCGATGGCTACACCTTC. Its protein is CASSPQRGGDGYTF.

The chain uses TRBV20-1 and TRBJ1-1; a weak D match, TRBD1 (5 bases). Germline values: CDR1 DFQATT, CDR2 SNEGSKA (reference sequence). V was shortened by 6 bases and J by 1 base, with 15 bases between the two germline ends. The CDR3 covers 14 residues. CDR3 in amino acids: CSAIRFDRNTEAFF. CDR3 sequence (DNA): TGCAGTGCCATCCGGTTTGACAGGAACACTGAAGCTTTCTTT.

This clonotype was counted only a few times. The V gene is TRBV5-1, the J gene TRBJ2-7; 8 nucleotides agree with TRBD1. The V gene's germline CDR1 is SGHRS and CDR2 YFSETQ. This CDR3 contains 14 residues. J was trimmed by 3 bases and V by 0 bases; bases with no gene match: 2. CDR3 nucleotides: TGCGCCAGCAGCTTGGTTGACAGGGGCTACGAGCAGTACTTC. This sequence encodes CASSLVDRGYEQYF.

The chain links TRBV2 to TRBJ2-7, with TRBD1 as a possible D gene (5 bases). CDR1 and CDR2 (germline): SNHLY, FYNNEI. The CDR3 sequence is 12 residues long. Deletions cut 8 bases from V and 4 bases from J, with 12 bases between. The CDR3: CASCRAGYEQYF. Here the CDR3 DNA reads TGTGCCAGCTGCAGGGCTGGGTACGAGCAGTACTTC.

This chain uses TRBV14 with TRBJ1-2, with D tentatively TRBD1 (5 bases). Trimming stripped 7 bases from V and 4 bases from J, with 16 bases between. The CDR3 has 14 residues. Germline CDR1 SGHDN, CDR2 FVKESK. CDR3 in amino acids: CASNRPQGCYGYTF. The CDR3 nucleotides are TGTGCCAGCAATCGACCCCAGGGATGCTATGGCTACACCTTC.

This clonotype was counted a few times. The V gene is TRBV5-6, the J gene TRBJ1-4; TRBD1 is a possible D gene (5 bases). Germline V gives CDR1 SGHDT, CDR2 YYEEEE. CDR3 length: 16 amino acids. V was trimmed by 4 bases and J by 0 bases, leaving 13 bases between them. DNA of the CDR3: TGTGCCAGCAGCACGACAGACAATGCAACTAATGAAAAACTGTTTTTT. The encoded protein is CASSTTDNATNEKLFF.

At least ten counts were recorded for this clonotype. The chain is built from TRBV7-2 and TRBJ1-4; D uncertain. V lost 2 bases, J lost 3 bases, and 10 bases lay in between. CDR1 and CDR2 (germline): SGHTA, FQGNSA. This CDR3 contains 15 residues. The CDR3 spells CASSLSWVSNEKLFF. The CDR3, as DNA: TGTGCCAGCAGCTTAAGTTGGGTGTCTAATGAAAAACTGTTTTTT.

V and J are TRBV14 and TRBJ2-7, with a weak D call TRBD1 (6 bases). Germline V gives CDR1 SGHDN, CDR2 FVKESK. Trimming removed 3 bases from V and 5 bases from J, with 26 bases in between. The length of the CDR3 is 18 residues. Here the CDR3 reads CASSHGWGYRVVSNEQYF. The CDR3 region has the DNA TGTGCCAGCAGCCACGGATGGGGATACAGGGTTGTGAGCAACGAGCAGTACTTC.

The chain uses TRBV30 and TRBJ1-1; a possible D gene is TRBD1 (5 bases). The germline V and J ends were trimmed by 2 bases and 1 base, with 11 bases remaining between them. The germline gives CDR1 GTSNPN, CDR2 SVGIG (reference sequence). The CDR3 length is 14 residues. CDR3 DNA: TGTGCCTGGAGTTGGGACCCCCCGAACACTGAAGCTTTCTTT. Amino acid sequence: CAWSWDPPNTEAFF.

The chain has TRBV25-1 and TRBJ1-6; D is possibly TRBD1 (5 bases). The germline V gene encodes CDR1 MGHDK and CDR2 SYGVNS. The CDR3 sequence is 15 residues long. V was clipped by 1 base and J by 10 bases, with 14 bases between them. CDR3 loop: CASSEFRDRNSPLHF. CDR3 coding DNA: TGTGCCAGCAGTGAATTTCGAGACAGAAACTCACCCCTCCACTTT.

V is TRBV6-5 and J is TRBJ1-6, with D tentatively TRBD1 (5 bases). The CDR3 sequence is 17 residues long. V lost 2 bases and J lost 5, with 16 bases in between. Germline loops: CDR1 MNHEY, CDR2 SVGAGI. CDR3: CASSYETPRGNNSPLHF. CDR3 sequence (DNA): TGTGCCAGCAGTTACGAGACACCAAGGGGAAATAATTCACCCCTCCACTTT.

The chain joins TRBV5-6 to TRBJ2-5; 9 bases are shared with TRBD1. V shed 8 bases and J 2 bases; nucleotides not matched to a gene: 7. The CDR3 loop spans 14 amino acids. Germline CDR1 SGHDT, CDR2 YYEEEE. The CDR3 region has the DNA TGTGCCAGTACAGGGGGCTACGAGCAAGAGACCCAGTACTTC. Protein: CASTGGYEQETQYF.

This clonotype was detected only a few times. This chain joins TRBV7-2 and TRBJ2-2; no definite D call. The CDR3 sequence is 15 residues long. Between the trimmed V and J ends, which lost 5 bases and 2 bases, there was a span of 12 bases. In germline, CDR1 is SGHTA, CDR2 FQGNSA. In nucleotides, the CDR3 is TGTGCCAGCAGCCAGCCGCAAACTAACACCGGGGAGCTGTTTTTT. Protein sequence: CASSQPQTNTGELFF.

This clonotype turned up a few times. This rearrangement joins TRBV9 to TRBJ2-5; 9 bases match TRBD1. The junction had 5 bases not matched to a gene; V was cut back by 3 bases and J by 5 bases. Germline CDR1 SGDLS, CDR2 YYNGEE. This CDR3 is built from 14 residues. CDR3 nucleotide sequence: TGTGCCAGCAGCGCAAGGACAGGGGTGGAGACCCAGTACTTC. Translation: CASSARTGVETQYF.

This clonotype was observed at least ten times. The chain links TRBV7-8 to TRBJ1-2; D uncertain. The CDR3 is made up of 15 amino acids. Between the trimmed V and J ends, which lost 5 bases and 3 bases, there was a span of 16 bases. Germline assignment: CDR1 SGHVS and CDR2 FQNEAQ. The CDR3 bases are TGTGCCAGCAGCCCGGGGTCTCTCCCCGACTATGGCTACACCTTC. This codes for CASSPGSLPDYGYTF.

This clonotype was detected only a few times. The V and J genes are TRBV11-2 and TRBJ2-7; 8 bases agree with TRBD2. The trim removed 5 bases at V and 3 bases at J, leaving 15 bases unmatched. CDR3 length: 17 residues. Per the germline V gene, CDR1 is SGHAT and CDR2 is FQNNGV. The CDR3 loop is CASSAPAGAAGVYEQYF. For the CDR3, the DNA is TGTGCCAGCAGCGCGCCTGCTGGGGCAGCGGGAGTCTACGAGCAGTACTTC.

This chain links TRBV19 with TRBJ2-1; D possibly corresponds to TRBD1 (6 bases). Germline V gives CDR1 LNHDA, CDR2 SQIVND (reference sequence). This CDR3 region has 15 residues. Trimming shortened V by 2 bases and J by 6 bases, and 14 bases separated the two germline ends. CDR3 sequence (DNA): TGTGCCAGTAGTATATCGGACAGCCCGGCCAATGAGCAGTTCTTC. It specifies CASSISDSPANEQFF.